Below, 22 T cell receptor beta chains from the same sample are listed, as sequenced in a study of cytomegalovirus exposure and HLA in healthy donors. This PCR relied on a set of 60 Vbeta primers and 13 Jbeta primers. Data came from immunoSEQ multiplex PCR; TCRdb stores just in-frame clones and leaves some out. The repertoire holds 100,000 to 150,000 clones, with around 72% as singletons. Sequenced sample: PBMCs. The origin of the receptors is a man in his thirties or forties in good health and CMV-seronegative.

The chain recombines TRBV9 with TRBJ1-2, with D perhaps matching TRBD1 (6 bases). Germline assignment: CDR1 SGDLS and CDR2 YYNGEE. The CDR3 is made up of 15 amino acids. V dropped 0 bases and J dropped 7 bases, with 16 bases sitting between them. This CDR3 reads CASSVAGQPVSGYTF. DNA for the CDR3: TGTGCCAGCAGCGTAGCCGGACAGCCCGTCTCTGGCTACACCTTC.

The CDR3 nucleotides read TGTGCCAGCAGCCAGGGACTAGCATACACAGATACGCAGTATTTT. It codes for CASSQGLAYTDTQYF. The V and J genes are TRBV7-3 and TRBJ2-3; 9 bases match TRBD2. The length of the CDR3 is 15 residues. J lost 2 bases, V lost 5 bases, and 5 bases had no gene match. CDR1 and CDR2 (germline): SGHTA, FQGTGA.

J is TRBJ2-4 and V is TRBV5-4; TRBD1 matches 9 bases. Germline CDR1 SGHNT, CDR2 YYREEE (reference sequence). The V segment lost 3 bases and the J segment 1 base; nucleotides outside the gene matches: 2. CDR3 size: 15 residues. The CDR3 spells CASSSGTGAKNIQYF. The CDR3 DNA sequence: TGTGCCAGCAGCTCCGGGACAGGGGCCAAAAACATTCAGTACTTC.

This clone was seen just once. The genes are TRBV10-3 and TRBJ1-1, with D possibly matching TRBD1 (5 bases). In germline, CDR1 is ENHRY, CDR2 SYGVKD. The CDR3 is 14 amino acids. Deletions cut 6 bases from V and 3 bases from J, with 14 bases between. CDR3 residues: CAIREGRPDTEAFF. The CDR3 region has the DNA TGTGCCATCAGAGAGGGGCGTCCGGACACTGAAGCTTTCTTT.

V and J are TRBV7-2 and TRBJ1-1; D call uncertain. This CDR3 has 18 amino acids. The V gene's germline CDR1 is SGHTA and CDR2 FQGNSA. V was trimmed by 1 base and J by 0 bases, leaving 18 bases between them. This chain's CDR3 is CASSLVVCGRGMNTEAFF. CDR3 in DNA: TGTGCCAGCAGCTTAGTAGTTTGTGGACGGGGAATGAACACTGAAGCTTTCTTT.

The V and J genes are TRBV5-6 and TRBJ2-6; 10 positions match TRBD1. The CDR3 extends over 18 amino acids. The germline V gene has CDR1 SGHDT and CDR2 YYEEEE. V was clipped by 2 bases and J by 3 bases; unmatched bases: 8. The CDR3 protein is CASSFPGQGSFGANVLTF. CDR3 coding DNA: TGTGCCAGCAGCTTTCCGGGACAGGGGTCGTTTGGGGCCAACGTCCTGACTTTC.

The table lists this clone with a few counts. V usage is TRBV7-6 and J usage is TRBJ2-7; D unresolved. The germline gives CDR1 SGHVS, CDR2 FNYEAQ. The CDR3 spans 14 residues. Trimming pared 3 bases from V and 2 bases from J, leaving 11 bases between. CDR3 bases: TGTGCCAGCAGCTTCACAGAGATGGCCTACGAGCAGTACTTC. Protein: CASSFTEMAYEQYF.

This chain links TRBV5-1 with TRBJ2-5; 11 bases are a match to TRBD1. This CDR3 region has 15 residues. Germline V gene lookup returns CDR1 SGHRS and CDR2 YFSETQ. V was clipped by 4 bases and J by 4 bases; unmatched bases: 6. This CDR3 reads CASSEGTGGGETQYF. The CDR3 bases are TGCGCCAGCAGCGAGGGGACAGGGGGGGGAGAGACCCAGTACTTC.

The chain carries TRBV16 and TRBJ2-1; 11 bases are shared with TRBD1. The CDR3 is made up of 14 amino acids. The V gene's germline CDR1 is KGHSY and CDR2 FQNENV. V lost 8 bases and J lost 4; bases outside the gene matches: 4. In DNA form, the CDR3 reads TGTGCCAGCCGGGGGACAGGGGGTTACAATGAGCAGTTCTTC. Its translation is CASRGTGGYNEQFF.

The chain carries TRBV19 and TRBJ2-3; 8 nucleotides align to TRBD2. The CDR3 spans 16 residues. V lost 3 bases and J lost 4; bases outside the gene matches: 9. CDR1 is LNHDA and CDR2 is SQIVND in the germline V gene (reference sequence). CDR3 sequence: CASSIQRSGGPDTQYF. In DNA form, the CDR3 reads TGTGCCAGTAGTATTCAGCGGAGCGGGGGTCCAGATACGCAGTATTTT.

The DNA of the CDR3 is TGTGCCATCAGTAGCGGCGGGGACGGGCCCTACGAGCAGTACTTC. Translation gives CAISSGGDGPYEQYF. The V gene is TRBV10-3, the J gene TRBJ2-7, with D maybe TRBD2 (6 bases). CDR1 and CDR2 from the germline V gene are ENHRY and SYGVKD. CDR3 length: 15 residues. Deletions cut 5 bases from V and 2 bases from J, with 16 bases between.

J is TRBJ2-1 and V is TRBV7-8; no reliable D call. CDR1 and CDR2 from the germline V gene are SGHVS and FQNEAQ. Trimming stripped 5 bases from V and 4 bases from J, with 12 bases between. The CDR3 has 14 residues. The CDR3 bases are TGTGCCAGCAGCCCCCGCCGCGTATACAATGAGCAGTTCTTC. Translating it yields CASSPRRVYNEQFF.

The V call is TRBV10-1, the J call TRBJ2-5, with D perhaps matching TRBD2 (6 bases). V was cut by 3 bases and J by 5 bases, with 22 bases left in between. Germline V gene sequence: CDR1 WNHNN, CDR2 SYGVQD (reference sequence). The CDR3 loop spans 17 amino acids. The CDR3 sequence is CASSESRGISGSETQYF. CDR3 coding DNA: TGCGCCAGCAGTGAAAGTCGAGGGATTAGCGGCAGCGAGACCCAGTACTTC.

Only a few counts were recorded for this clone. CDR3 DNA sequence: TGTGCCAGCAGCCAAGAAGGGGGGGGTCCTAGCGGGCAAGAGACCCAGTACTTC. Its protein is CASSQEGGGPSGQETQYF. The genes are TRBV4-2 and TRBJ2-5; 8 nucleotides line up with TRBD2. The J segment lost 2 bases and the V segment lost 0 bases, leaving 11 bases of the junction unmatched. The CDR3 totals 18 residues. Germline V gives CDR1 LGHNA, CDR2 YNFKEQ.

V gene TRBV30 combines with J gene TRBJ1-3, with TRBD1 matching over 9 bases. V trimming: 2 bases; J trimming: 4 bases; junction bases outside the gene matches: 9. The CDR3 length is 16 residues. From germline, CDR1 is GTSNPN and CDR2 SVGIG (reference sequence). CDR3 nucleotide sequence: TGTGCCTGGAGTACAACAGGGGGCCTGCTCGGAAACACCATATATTTT. Protein: CAWSTTGGLLGNTIYF.

In nucleotides, the CDR3 is TGTGCCAGCAGCCAAGTACTCCCGGGAGGCACTGAAGCTTTCTTT. Encoded protein: CASSQVLPGGTEAFF. The V and J genes are TRBV14 and TRBJ1-1, with D unresolved. Germline V lookup: CDR1 SGHDN, CDR2 FVKESK. This CDR3 contains 15 residues. Trimming took off 1 base at V and 4 bases at J, with 13 bases between the two ends.

The V and J genes are TRBV6-5 and TRBJ1-5, with D unresolved. Trimming stripped 2 bases from V and 6 bases from J, with 17 bases between. Per germline, CDR1 MNHEY and CDR2 SVGAGI. The CDR3 is 16 residues long. The chain's CDR3 is CASSYPSLALVQPQHF. The CDR3 nucleotides read TGTGCCAGCAGTTACCCTAGCCTCGCACTTGTTCAGCCCCAGCATTTT.

This chain connects TRBV27 to TRBJ2-1; possible D gene TRBD2, 7 bases. Germline assignment: CDR1 MNHEY and CDR2 SMNVEV (reference sequence). With 9 bases removed from V and 9 bases from J, the gap between germline ends came to 18 bases. This CDR3 is built from 13 residues. CDR3 residues: CARAGAPKGEQFF. CDR3 nucleotides: TGTGCCAGGGCGGGGGCCCCCAAGGGTGAGCAGTTCTTC.

The rearrangement links TRBV7-9 to TRBJ1-1; D is unclear. Germline values: CDR1 SEHNR, CDR2 FQNEAQ (reference sequence). The CDR3 has 13 amino acids. Trimming left V 3 bases short and J 6 bases short, with 11 bases between. The CDR3 here is CASSFPLLPEAFF. The CDR3 nucleotides are TGTGCCAGCAGCTTCCCCCTACTTCCTGAAGCTTTCTTT.

The V and J genes are TRBV30 and TRBJ1-5, with a possible D match to TRBD1 (6 bases). This CDR3 is 12 amino acids long. V lost 1 base and J 5 bases, leaving 6 bases between the germline ends. Germline V gene sequence: CDR1 GTSNPN, CDR2 SVGIG (reference sequence). The CDR3 DNA reads TGTGCCTGGAGTGGACAGGATCAGCCCCAGCATTTT. Translation: CAWSGQDQPQHF.

Concerning this clone: One end of the junction is discordant with germline, which a read error may explain. The chain links TRBV7-9 to TRBJ2-5; 11 bases match TRBD2. Germline lookup yields CDR1 SEHNR and CDR2 FQNEAQ (reference sequence). This CDR3 comprises 16 residues. The CDR3: CSSSLVAGGPRETQYF. The CDR3 bases are TGTTCCAGCAGCTTAGTAGCGGGGGGGCCTCGAGAGACCCAGTACTTC.

V is TRBV7-9 and J is TRBJ2-7; TRBD1 might be the D (5 bases). The CDR3 loop spans 14 amino acids. Trimming removed 1 base from V and 6 bases from J, with 13 bases in between. Germline V gene data show CDR1 as SEHNR and CDR2 as FQNEAQ (reference sequence). CDR3 protein: CASSLESGLIEQYF. The CDR3 coding sequence is TGTGCCAGCAGCTTAGAATCAGGGCTAATCGAGCAGTACTTC.